This TCR beta chain was obtained from a study of CD8 T cells in cerebrospinal fluid in Alzheimer's disease. Note on this clonotype: Its antigen is unidentified.

This CDR3 contains 16 residues. Germline values: CDR1 SGHDT, CDR2 YYEEEE. Parkinson's disease patients served as a neurodegenerative disease comparison group. General observations from the study: Healthy subjects less often had a clone of at least 3% than Alzheimer's patients. Patients with mild cognitive impairment or Alzheimer's disease had a larger top CSF clone percentage than controls.

TCRdb processed the 10x single-cell sequencing reads again and assigns one entry to each CDR3 protein, with no DNA. This table holds about 780 distinct CDR3 sequences. This TCR was sampled from a human donor with Parkinson's disease. Sequenced material: cerebrospinal fluid. The V call is TRBV5-6, the J call TRBJ2-5; the D call from TCRdb, TRBD1, cannot be confirmed without DNA. CDR3 region: CASSLVGGWYQETQYF.